This TCR beta chain was profiled in a study of T cell responses to AZD1222 COVID-19 vaccine. General study results and limits: Samples come after the peak T cell response, not at day 14.

Concerning this clone itself: Its cognate antigen is unknown.

Assay: immunoSEQ multiplex PCR; the TCRdb copy retains only in-frame clones and omits some. The sample comprises more than 60,000 clones, roughly 87% of which are singletons, and around 16% rests with the top ten. Specimen: peripheral blood, collected on day 0 of AZD1222 vaccination. The sequence came from an adult in good health.

CDR3 in DNA: TGTGCCAGCAGCGAGGGAGGGTCCTATGGCTACACCTTC. It codes for CASSEGGSYGYTF. The gene calls are TRBV3-1 (or the pseudogene TRBV3-2) and TRBJ1-2; the D is unclear. The CDR3 has 13 amino acids. Trimming stripped 5 bases from V and 4 bases from J, with 11 bases between. In germline, CDR1 is LGHDT, CDR2 YNNKEL (reference sequence).